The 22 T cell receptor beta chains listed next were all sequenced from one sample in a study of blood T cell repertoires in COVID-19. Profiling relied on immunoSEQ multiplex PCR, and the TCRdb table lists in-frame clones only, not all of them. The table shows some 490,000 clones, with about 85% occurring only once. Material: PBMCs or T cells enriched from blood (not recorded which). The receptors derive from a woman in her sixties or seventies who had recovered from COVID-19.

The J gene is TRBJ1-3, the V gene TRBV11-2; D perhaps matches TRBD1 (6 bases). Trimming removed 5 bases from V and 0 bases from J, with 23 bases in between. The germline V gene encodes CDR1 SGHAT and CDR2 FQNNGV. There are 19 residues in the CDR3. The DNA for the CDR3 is TGTGCCAGCAGCCACATAACAGGGCCTCGGGGCGCCTCTGGAAACACCATATATTTT. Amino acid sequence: CASSHITGPRGASGNTIYF.

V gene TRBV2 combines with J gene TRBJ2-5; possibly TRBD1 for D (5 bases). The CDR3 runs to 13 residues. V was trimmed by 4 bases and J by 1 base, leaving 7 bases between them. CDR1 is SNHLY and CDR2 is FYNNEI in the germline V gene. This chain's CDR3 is CASSVQGQETQYF. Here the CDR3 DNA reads TGTGCCAGCAGTGTTCAGGGCCAAGAGACCCAGTACTTC.

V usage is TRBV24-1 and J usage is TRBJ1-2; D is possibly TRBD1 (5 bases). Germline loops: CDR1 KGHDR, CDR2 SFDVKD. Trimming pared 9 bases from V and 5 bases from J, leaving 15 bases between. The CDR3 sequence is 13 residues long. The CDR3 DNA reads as TGTGCCACCGGGGGAGGGTCGAGATATGGCTACACCTTC. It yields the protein CATGGGSRYGYTF.

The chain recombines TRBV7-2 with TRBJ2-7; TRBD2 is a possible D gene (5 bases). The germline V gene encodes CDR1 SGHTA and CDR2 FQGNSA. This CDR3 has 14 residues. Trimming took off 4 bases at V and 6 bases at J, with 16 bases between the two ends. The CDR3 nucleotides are TGTGCCAGCAGCTCCCGCGGCGGGCGCGGCGAGCAGTACTTC. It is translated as CASSSRGGRGEQYF.

The CDR3 is CASSVAGTGYEQYF. The CDR3 bases are TGTGCCAGCAGCGTAGCTGGGACTGGTTACGAGCAGTACTTC. The chain joins TRBV9 to TRBJ2-7, with D tentatively TRBD2 (6 bases). The V end lost 0 bases, the J end lost 4 bases, and 11 bases lay between the germline ends. The CDR3 runs 14 residues. CDR1 SGDLS and CDR2 YYNGEE come from the germline V gene.

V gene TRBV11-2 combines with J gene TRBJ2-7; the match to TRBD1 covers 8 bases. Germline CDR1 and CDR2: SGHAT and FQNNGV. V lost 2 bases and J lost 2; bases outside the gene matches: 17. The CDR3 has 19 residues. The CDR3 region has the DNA TGTGCCAGCAGCTTACCTCCTGGACAGGGCCGGTTAGAGGCCTACGAGCAGTACGTC. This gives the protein CASSLPPGQGRLEAYEQYV.

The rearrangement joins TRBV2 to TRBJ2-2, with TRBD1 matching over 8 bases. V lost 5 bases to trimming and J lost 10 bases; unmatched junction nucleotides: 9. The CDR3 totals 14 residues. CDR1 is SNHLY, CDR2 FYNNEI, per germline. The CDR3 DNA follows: TGTGCCAGCAGTTTCTCCGGGACAGGCGCGGAGCTGTTTTTT. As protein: CASSFSGTGAELFF.

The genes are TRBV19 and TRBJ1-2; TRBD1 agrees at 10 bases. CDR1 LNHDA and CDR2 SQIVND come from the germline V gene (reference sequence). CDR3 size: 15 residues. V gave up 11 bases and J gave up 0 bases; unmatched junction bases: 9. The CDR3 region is CALRTGGEANYGYTF. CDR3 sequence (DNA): TGTGCCCTCCGGACAGGGGGGGAAGCTAACTATGGCTACACCTTC.

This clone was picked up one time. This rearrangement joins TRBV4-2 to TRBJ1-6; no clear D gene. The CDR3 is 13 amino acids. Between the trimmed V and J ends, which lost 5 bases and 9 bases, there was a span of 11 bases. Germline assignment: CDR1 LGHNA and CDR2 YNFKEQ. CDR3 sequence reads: CASSERISSPLHF. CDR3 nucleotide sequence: TGTGCCAGCAGCGAAAGAATTAGTTCACCCCTCCACTTT.

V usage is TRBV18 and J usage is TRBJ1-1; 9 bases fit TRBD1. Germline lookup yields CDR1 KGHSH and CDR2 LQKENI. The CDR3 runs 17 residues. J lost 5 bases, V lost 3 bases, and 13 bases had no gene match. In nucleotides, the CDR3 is TGTGCCAGCTCACCTTTTTTTTTGGGACAGGGAGGAACTGAAGCTTTCTTT. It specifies CASSPFFLGQGGTEAFF.

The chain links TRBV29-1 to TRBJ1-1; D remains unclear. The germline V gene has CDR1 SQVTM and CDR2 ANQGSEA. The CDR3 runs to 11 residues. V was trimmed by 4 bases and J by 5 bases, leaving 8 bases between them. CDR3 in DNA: TGCAGCGTTGTGGAGAGGACTGAAGCTTTCTTT. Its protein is CSVVERTEAFF. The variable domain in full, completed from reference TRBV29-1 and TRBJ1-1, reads SAVISQKPSRDICQRGTSLTIQCQVDSQVTMMFWYRQQPGQSLTLIATANQGSEATYESGFVIDKFPISRPNLTFSTLTVSNMSPEDSSIYLCSVVERTEAFFGQGTRLTVV.

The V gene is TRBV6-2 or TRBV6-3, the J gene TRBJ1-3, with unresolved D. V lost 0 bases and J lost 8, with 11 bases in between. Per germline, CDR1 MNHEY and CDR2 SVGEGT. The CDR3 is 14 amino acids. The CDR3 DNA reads TGTGCCAGCAGTTACTCGATTCCCGCGGACACCATATATTTT. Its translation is CASSYSIPADTIYF.

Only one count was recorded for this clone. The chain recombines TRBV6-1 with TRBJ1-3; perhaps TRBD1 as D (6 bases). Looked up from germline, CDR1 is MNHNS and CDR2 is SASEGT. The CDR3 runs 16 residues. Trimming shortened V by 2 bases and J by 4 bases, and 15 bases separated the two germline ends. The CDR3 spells CASSEYTGKSGNTIYF. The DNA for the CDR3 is TGTGCCAGCAGTGAATACACAGGGAAGTCAGGAAACACCATATATTTT.

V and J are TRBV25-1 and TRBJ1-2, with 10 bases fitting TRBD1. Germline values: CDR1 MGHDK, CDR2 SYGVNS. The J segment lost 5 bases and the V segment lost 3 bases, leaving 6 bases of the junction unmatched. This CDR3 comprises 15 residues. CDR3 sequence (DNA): TGTGCCAGCAGTGACCGCCGGACAGGGGGTTATGGCTACACCTTC. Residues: CASSDRRTGGYGYTF.

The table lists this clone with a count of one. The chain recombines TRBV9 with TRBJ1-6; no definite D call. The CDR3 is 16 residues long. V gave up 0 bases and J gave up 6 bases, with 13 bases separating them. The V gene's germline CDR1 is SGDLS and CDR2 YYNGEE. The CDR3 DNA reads TGTGCCAGCAGCGTAGGTTCAGGCGAATTTAATTCACCCCTCCACTTT. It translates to CASSVGSGEFNSPLHF.

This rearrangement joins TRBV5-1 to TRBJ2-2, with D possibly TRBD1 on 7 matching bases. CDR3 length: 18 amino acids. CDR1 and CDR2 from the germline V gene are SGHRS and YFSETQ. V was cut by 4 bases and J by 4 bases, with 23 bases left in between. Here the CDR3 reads CASSPGGGQRIGTGELFF. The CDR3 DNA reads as TGCGCCAGCAGCCCCGGAGGGGGACAGCGGATTGGCACCGGGGAGCTGTTTTTT.

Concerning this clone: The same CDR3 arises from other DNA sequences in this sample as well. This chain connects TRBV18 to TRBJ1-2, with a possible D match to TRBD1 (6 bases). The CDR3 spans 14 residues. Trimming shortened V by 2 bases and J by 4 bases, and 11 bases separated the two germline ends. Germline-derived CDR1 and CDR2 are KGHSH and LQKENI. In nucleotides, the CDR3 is TGTGCCAGCTCACCAAACAGGGCGGGCTATGGCTACACCTTC. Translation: CASSPNRAGYGYTF.

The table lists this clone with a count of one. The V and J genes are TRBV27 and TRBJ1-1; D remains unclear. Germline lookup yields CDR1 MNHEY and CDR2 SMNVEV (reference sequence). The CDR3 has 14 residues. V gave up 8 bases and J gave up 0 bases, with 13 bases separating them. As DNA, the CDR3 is TGTGCCAGCCAGAAGACAAATTTGAACACTGAAGCTTTCTTT. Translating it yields CASQKTNLNTEAFF.

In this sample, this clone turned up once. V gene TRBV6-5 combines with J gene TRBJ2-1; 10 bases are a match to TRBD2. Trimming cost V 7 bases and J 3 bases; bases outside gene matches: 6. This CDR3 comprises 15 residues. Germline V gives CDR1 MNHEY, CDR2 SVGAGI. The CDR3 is CASTHSGGSYNEQFF. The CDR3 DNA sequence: TGTGCCAGCACCCATAGCGGGGGGAGCTACAATGAGCAGTTCTTC.

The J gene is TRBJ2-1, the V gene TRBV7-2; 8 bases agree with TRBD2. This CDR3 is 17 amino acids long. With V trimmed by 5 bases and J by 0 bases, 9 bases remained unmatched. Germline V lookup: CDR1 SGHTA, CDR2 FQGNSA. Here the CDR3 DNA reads TGTGCCAGCAGCCTATGGGTCGGGGGGGCCTCCTACAATGAGCAGTTCTTC. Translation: CASSLWVGGASYNEQFF.

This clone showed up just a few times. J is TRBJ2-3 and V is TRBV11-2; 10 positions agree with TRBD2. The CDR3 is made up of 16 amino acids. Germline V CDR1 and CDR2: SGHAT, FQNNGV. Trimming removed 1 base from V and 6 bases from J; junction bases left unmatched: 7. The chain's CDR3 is CASSLVSGGAGDTQYF. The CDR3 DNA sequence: TGTGCCAGCAGCTTAGTAAGCGGGGGGGCCGGGGATACGCAGTATTTT.

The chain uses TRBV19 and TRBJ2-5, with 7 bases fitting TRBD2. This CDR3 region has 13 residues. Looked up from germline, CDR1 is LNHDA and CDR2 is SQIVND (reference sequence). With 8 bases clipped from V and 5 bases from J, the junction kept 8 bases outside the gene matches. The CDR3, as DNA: TGTGCCAGTTCCCAGCGGGGCCGGGAGACCCAGTACTTC. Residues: CASSQRGRETQYF. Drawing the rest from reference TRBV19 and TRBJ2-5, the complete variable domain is DGGITQSPKYLFRKEGQNVTLSCEQNLNHDAMYWYRQDPGQGLRLIYYSQIVNDFQKGDIAEGYSVSREKKESFPLTVTSAQKNPTAFYLCASSQRGRETQYFGPGTRLLVL.